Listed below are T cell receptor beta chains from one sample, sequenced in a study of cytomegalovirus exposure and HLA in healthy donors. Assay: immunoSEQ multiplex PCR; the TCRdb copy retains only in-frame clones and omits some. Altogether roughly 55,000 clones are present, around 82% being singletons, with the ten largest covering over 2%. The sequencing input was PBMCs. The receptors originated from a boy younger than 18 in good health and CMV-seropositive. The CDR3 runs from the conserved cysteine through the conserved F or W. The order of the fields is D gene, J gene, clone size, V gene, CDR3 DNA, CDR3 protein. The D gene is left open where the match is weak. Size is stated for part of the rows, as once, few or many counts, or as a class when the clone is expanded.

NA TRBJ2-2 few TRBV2 TGTGCCAGCAGCCCTTTAAGGGGGGGGGAGCTGTTTTTT CASSPLRGGELFF
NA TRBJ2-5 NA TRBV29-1 TGCAGCGCCCAGAGGTCCCAGGAGACCCAGTACTTC CSAQRSQETQYF
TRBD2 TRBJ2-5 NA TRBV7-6 TGTGCCAGCAGCCCGGGGACTAGCGGGGCCGCAGAGCCTAACTTC CASSPGTSGAAEPNF
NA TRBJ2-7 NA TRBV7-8 TGTGCCAGCAGCTTAGAGGCAGGTTTCTACGAGCAGTACTTC CASSLEAGFYEQYF
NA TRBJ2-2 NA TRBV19 TGTGCCAGTAGTATAACAAGGGAGCTGTTTTTT CASSITRELFF
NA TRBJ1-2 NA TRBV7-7 TGTGCTAGCAGCTCCAGGAGGAGGTGGACCTATGGCTACACCTTC CASSSRRRWTYGYTF
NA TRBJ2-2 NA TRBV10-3 TGTGCCATCAGTGAGCTCCCGGACACATCGAACACCGGGGAGCTGTTTTTT CAISELPDTSNTGELFF
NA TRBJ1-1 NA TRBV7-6 TGTGCCAGCAGCTTAGGACTAAGTAACACTGAAGCTTTCTTT CASSLGLSNTEAFF
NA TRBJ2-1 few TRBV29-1 TGCAGCGTTGAAGTACCGATGATCCAGGGGCCCTACAATGAGCAGTTCTTC CSVEVPMIQGPYNEQFF
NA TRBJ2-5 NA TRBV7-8 TGTGCCAGCAGACTTAATTCGGGGTCTCTACAAGAGACCCAGTACTTC CASRLNSGSLQETQYF
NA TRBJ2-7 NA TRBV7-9 TGTTCCAGCAGCTTGCGGACACCGCCGGACGAGCAGTACTTC CSSSLRTPPDEQYF
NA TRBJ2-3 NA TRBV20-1 TGCAGTGCTAGAGCAGGAGATACGCAGTATTTT CSARAGDTQYF
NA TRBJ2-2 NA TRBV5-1 TGCGCCAGCAGCCCTCTCCTAGGGGCCGGGGAGCTGTTTTTT CASSPLLGAGELFF
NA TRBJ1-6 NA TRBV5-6 TGTGCCAGCAGCTTCGGTGGGGCCGATTCACCCCTCCACTTT CASSFGGADSPLHF
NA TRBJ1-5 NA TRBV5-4 TGTGCCAGCAGACCTGGACAGAACAATCAGCCCCAGCATTTT CASRPGQNNQPQHF
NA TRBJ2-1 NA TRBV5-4 TGTGCCAGCAGCTCCTTAGCCGCAGAGCGCAATGAGCAGTTCTTC CASSSLAAERNEQFF
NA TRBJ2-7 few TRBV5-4 TGTGCCAGCAGCTTGCCGGGGGATACCTACGAGCAGTACTTC CASSLPGDTYEQYF
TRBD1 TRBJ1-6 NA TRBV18 TGTGCCAGCTCACAAGGACAGGGGGAAGCCCTCCACTTT CASSQGQGEALHF
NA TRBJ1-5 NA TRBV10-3 TGTGCCATCAGTGGGACACTTAGCAATCAGCCCCAGCATTTT CAISGTLSNQPQHF
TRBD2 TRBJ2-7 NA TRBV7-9 TGTGCCAGCGGGGGAGGGGCGCAGTCCTACGAGCAGTACTTC CASGGGAQSYEQYF
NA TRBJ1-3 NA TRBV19 TGTGCCAGTAGTGCAGGGTATAGCACCATATATTTT CASSAGYSTIYF
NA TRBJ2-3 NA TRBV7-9 TGTGCCAGCAGCTTAGAAGTAGGAGGCACAGATACGCAGTATTTT CASSLEVGGTDTQYF
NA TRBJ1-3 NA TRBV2 TGTGCCATCTACTTTGCGGACAGAAGGACTGGAAACACCATATATTTT CAIYFADRRTGNTIYF
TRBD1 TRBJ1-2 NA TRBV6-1 TGTGCCAGTAGTCTCGGACAGGACCGTTATGGCTACACCTTC CASSLGQDRYGYTF
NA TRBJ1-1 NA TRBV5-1 TGCGCCAGCAGCCCAGGGGCCTTGAACACTGAAGCTTTCTTT CASSPGALNTEAFF
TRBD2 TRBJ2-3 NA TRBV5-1 TGCGCCAGCAGCTTGCCGGGACTAGCGGGGGGTTCCACAGATACGCAGTATTTT CASSLPGLAGGSTDTQYF
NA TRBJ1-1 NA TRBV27 TGTGCCAGCAGTTTGAGAGTCGGAGGGGACACTGAAGCTTTCTTT CASSLRVGGDTEAFF
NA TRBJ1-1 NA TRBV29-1 TGCAGCGTCCTCGGGGGCACTGAAGCTTTCTTT CSVLGGTEAFF
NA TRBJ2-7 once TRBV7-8 TGTGCCAGCAGCTTAGAGGGGGGGCGATGGTACGAGCAGTACTTC CASSLEGGRWYEQYF
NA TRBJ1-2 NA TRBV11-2 TGTGCCAGCAGCTCCGTGAAAGGGGTATCGGTCGGGAGGGGCTACACCTTC CASSSVKGVSVGRGYTF
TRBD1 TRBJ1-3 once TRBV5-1 TGCGCCAGCAGCTTGGAATACAGGGGAAAAGGAAACACCATATATTTT CASSLEYRGKGNTIYF
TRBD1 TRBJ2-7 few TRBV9 TGTGCCAGCAGCGTAGGACAGGGGTGGCACGAGCAGTACTTC CASSVGQGWHEQYF
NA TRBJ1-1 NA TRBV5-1 TGCGCCAGCAGCTTGGGGTTGGGCCAAATGGGGAACACTGAAGCTTTCTTT CASSLGLGQMGNTEAFF
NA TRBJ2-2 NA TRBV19 TGTGCCAGTAGTATTAAGCCGTCCACCGGGGAGCTGTTTTTT CASSIKPSTGELFF
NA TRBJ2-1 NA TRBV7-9 TGTTCCAGCAGCGTAAGACAGGGGACTAGCCTTTACAATGAGCAGTTCTTC CSSSVRQGTSLYNEQFF
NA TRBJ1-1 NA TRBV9 TGTGCCAGCACAGAAGGGGGATCTAGCACTGAAGCTTTCTTT CASTEGGSSTEAFF
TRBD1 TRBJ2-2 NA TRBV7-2 TGTGCCAGCAGCTCCACAGGGGCCGGGGAGCTGTTTTTT CASSSTGAGELFF
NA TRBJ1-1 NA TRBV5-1 TGCGCCAGCAGCTTGGTTCCCTTGAACACTGAAGCTTTCTTT CASSLVPLNTEAFF
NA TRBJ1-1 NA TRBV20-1 TGCAGTGCCTTAGAAGGTAGGGGAGCTTTCTTT CSALEGRGAFF
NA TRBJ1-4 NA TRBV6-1 TGTGCCAGCAGTGAAACAGGTTCAGCTAATGAAAAACTGTTTTTT CASSETGSANEKLFF
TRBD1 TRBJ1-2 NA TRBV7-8 TGTGCCAGCAGCTTGGGGGACAGGGACGGCTACACCTTC CASSLGDRDGYTF
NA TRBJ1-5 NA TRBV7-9 TGTGCCAGCAGCTTAGGGCAGGGGCGCAATCAGCCCCAGCATTTT CASSLGQGRNQPQHF
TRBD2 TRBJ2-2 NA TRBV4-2 TGTGCCAGCAGCCGACCCGCGGGGGGGCCGGTGGGGAACACCGGGGAGCTGTTTTTT CASSRPAGGPVGNTGELFF
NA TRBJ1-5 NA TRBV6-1 TGTGCCAGCATGAAGGGGGTTGGTCAGCCCCAGCATTTT CASMKGVGQPQHF
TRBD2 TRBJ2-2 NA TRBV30 TGTGCCTGGGGCGGGGGTCACACCGGGGAGCTGTTTTTT CAWGGGHTGELFF
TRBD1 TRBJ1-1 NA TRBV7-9 TGTGCCAGCAGCCTCATGGGTGGGACAGAGAACACTGAAGCTTTCTTT CASSLMGGTENTEAFF
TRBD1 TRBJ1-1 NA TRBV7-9 TGTGCCAGCAGCTTCATACACGGACAGGCAAACACTGAAGCTTTCTTT CASSFIHGQANTEAFF
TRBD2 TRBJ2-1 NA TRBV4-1 TGCGCCAGCAGCCAAGACACCTTGCGGGGGGGAATCATTAATGAGCAGTTCTTC CASSQDTLRGGIINEQFF
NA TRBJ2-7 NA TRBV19 TGTGCCAGTAGTATAGGGGTCGGAGCCTACGAGCAGTACTTC CASSIGVGAYEQYF
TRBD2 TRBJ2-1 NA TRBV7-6 TGTGCCAGCAGCTTGGGGTTTGGCGGGGGTGAGCAGTTCTTC CASSLGFGGGEQFF
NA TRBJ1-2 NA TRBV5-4 TGTGCCAGCAGGGAGGACGGGAACCCATATGGCTACACCTTC CASREDGNPYGYTF
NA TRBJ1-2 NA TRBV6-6 TGTGCCAGCAGTTACGAGGTGAACTATGGCTACACCTTC CASSYEVNYGYTF
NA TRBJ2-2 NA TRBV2 TGTGCCAGCAGTGCAGCGAACACCGGGGAGCTGTTTTTT CASSAANTGELFF
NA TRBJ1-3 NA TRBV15 TGTGCCACCAGCAGAGATCGAGGGTTCTCTGGGAACACCATATATTTT CATSRDRGFSGNTIYF
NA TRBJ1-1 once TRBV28 TGTGCCAGCAGTATCCGGACAGAAAACACTGAAGCTTTCTTT CASSIRTENTEAFF
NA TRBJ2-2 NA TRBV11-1 TGTGCGATCGCGCGGGGGCCCGGGGAGCTGTTTTTT CAIARGPGELFF
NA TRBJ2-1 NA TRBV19 TGTGCCAGTAGTATGAACTCAAACAATGAGCAGTTCTTC CASSMNSNNEQFF
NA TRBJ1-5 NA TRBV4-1 TGCGCCAGCAGCCAGGGACTGGATCAGCCCCAGCATTTT CASSQGLDQPQHF
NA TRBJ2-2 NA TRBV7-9 TGTTCCAGCATAAGGGGCACCGGGGAGCTGTTTTTT CSSIRGTGELFF
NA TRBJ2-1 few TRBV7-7 TGTGCTAGCAGCTTAGGTGCGGGGGCAGGTTGGGATGAGCAGTTCTTC CASSLGAGAGWDEQFF